This entry lists 30 T cell receptor beta chains sequenced from one sample in a study of early T cells in non-severe SARS-CoV-2 infection. TCRdb redid the calling of the 5' RACE reads with MiXCR, one entry per CDR3 protein. The table includes 95,000 to 120,000 distinct CDR3 sequences, 12% detected once. Sample: whole blood. These receptor sequences come from an adult who was a healthcare worker with PCR-confirmed SARS-CoV-2 infection or an uninfected control (not recorded which).

The sample holds many counts of this clonotype. V gene TRBV11-2 combines with J gene TRBJ2-7; possibly TRBD1 for D (5 bases). The V end was cut by 4 bases, the J end by 6 bases, with 16 bases between. Per germline, CDR1 SGHAT and CDR2 FQNNGV. The CDR3 consists of 14 residues. The CDR3 sequence: CASSSQTVPGEQYF. The DNA for the CDR3 is TGTGCCAGCAGCTCCCAGACAGTCCCCGGCGAGCAGTACTTC. Looking up the rest from reference TRBV11-2 and TRBJ2-7 gives the full variable domain: EAGVAQSPRYKIIEKRQSVAFWCNPISGHATLYWYQQILGQGPKLLIQFQNNGVVDDSQLPKDRFSAERLKGVDSTLKIQPAKLEDSAVYLCASSSQTVPGEQYFGPGTRLTVT.

This clonotype was counted a few times. The chain uses TRBV10-2 and TRBJ2-3, with 7 bases lining up with TRBD2. The germline CDR1 and CDR2 sequences are WSHSY and SAAADI. V was clipped by 2 bases and J by 4 bases; unmatched bases: 3. The CDR3 spans 14 residues. Here the CDR3 reads CASSERGEADTQYF. DNA for the CDR3: TGCGCCAGCAGTGAGCGGGGGGAGGCAGATACGCAGTATTTT.

This clonotype was seen at least ten times. This chain links TRBV7-6 with TRBJ2-1, with D uncertain. Trimming shortened V by 1 base and J by 6 bases, and 7 bases separated the two germline ends. The V gene's germline CDR1 is SGHVS and CDR2 FNYEAQ. The CDR3 length is 13 residues. The CDR3 protein is CASSLGTSNEQFF. CDR3 nucleotide sequence: TGTGCCAGCAGCTTAGGGACGAGCAATGAGCAGTTCTTC.

This clonotype was detected a few times. The CDR3 DNA reads as TGTGCCAGCAGCTTAGGAGGGATTTGGTACGAGCAGTACTTC. This translates into CASSLGGIWYEQYF. The genes are TRBV7-8 and TRBJ2-7; maybe TRBD2 (5 bases). The CDR3 sequence is 14 residues long. CDR1 is SGHVS, CDR2 FQNEAQ, per germline. V was shortened by 1 base and J by 4 bases, with 11 bases between the two germline ends.

This clonotype was recorded many times. The gene calls are TRBV5-1 and TRBJ2-1, with no clear D. The CDR3 runs to 15 residues. V was pared by 0 bases and J by 0 bases, with 7 bases between. Germline loops: CDR1 SGHRS, CDR2 YFSETQ. The CDR3 loop reads CASSLELFSYNEQFF. The DNA of the CDR3 is TGCGCCAGCAGCTTGGAACTCTTCTCCTACAATGAGCAGTTCTTC.

This chain links TRBV29-1 with TRBJ1-6, with no clear D. CDR3 length: 14 residues. Germline V gene sequence: CDR1 SQVTM, CDR2 ANQGSEA. With 5 bases removed from V and 6 bases from J, the gap between germline ends came to 14 bases. CDR3 in amino acids: CSVTSGLPNSPLHF. CDR3 nucleotide sequence: TGCAGCGTTACCAGTGGTCTTCCTAATTCACCCCTCCACTTT.

This clonotype was detected only a few times. This chain connects TRBV30 to TRBJ2-5, with 9 bases aligning to TRBD2. The germline CDR1 and CDR2 sequences are GTSNPN and SVGIG (reference sequence). The J segment lost 3 bases and the V segment lost 3 bases, leaving 2 bases of the junction unmatched. This CDR3 spans 13 amino acids. The CDR3 DNA is TGTGCCTGGAGGACTAGCGGCGAAGAGACCCAGTACTTC. This gives the protein CAWRTSGEETQYF.

This clonotype appeared many times. V is TRBV28 and J is TRBJ1-4; TRBD1 matches 9 bases. J gave up 11 bases and V 5 bases, and 15 bases lay outside the gene matches. This CDR3 region has 16 residues. Germline V gives CDR1 MDHEN, CDR2 SYDVKM. The chain's CDR3 is CASSPRLGQGIAKLFF. The DNA of the CDR3 is TGTGCCAGCAGTCCACGCCTAGGACAGGGGATTGCGAAACTGTTTTTT.

This clonotype was seen many times. The V and J genes are TRBV6-1 and TRBJ2-1; a possible D gene is TRBD2 (5 bases). The V gene lost 9 bases and the J gene lost 0 bases, with 15 bases spanning the gap. The CDR3 runs to 15 residues. Germline V gives CDR1 MNHNS, CDR2 SASEGT. The CDR3 here is CASYRSGSSYNEQFF. Here the CDR3 DNA reads TGTGCCAGTTACCGAAGCGGCTCCTCCTACAATGAGCAGTTCTTC.

J is TRBJ1-6 and V is TRBV5-5; tentatively, D is TRBD1 (6 bases). Per the germline V gene, CDR1 is SGHKS and CDR2 is YYEKEE (reference sequence). The CDR3 consists of 17 residues. V dropped 0 bases and J dropped 5 bases, with 15 bases sitting between them. The CDR3, as DNA: TGTGCCAGCAGCTTGGCGGGGGCGCAGGCGAATAATTCACCCCTCCACTTT. It is translated as CASSLAGAQANNSPLHF.

This clonotype was detected a few times. One end of the junction does not line up with germline, which may come from a read error. The V gene is TRBV27, the J gene TRBJ2-6, with D possibly TRBD1 on 6 matching bases. The CDR3 has 18 amino acids. Germline loops: CDR1 MNHEY, CDR2 SMNVEV (reference sequence). CDR3: CASSPGERTPSWANVLTF. The CDR3 DNA sequence: TGTGCCAGCAGTCCAGGGGAGCGGACTCCCTCTTGGGCCAACGTCCTGACTTTC.

In its sample, this clonotype was seen many times. The chain carries TRBV3-1 and TRBJ1-5; no definite D call. Looked up from germline, CDR1 is LGHDT and CDR2 is YNNKEL (reference sequence). The CDR3 covers 13 residues. Trimming took 0 bases from V and 5 from J, leaving 5 bases between them. The CDR3 DNA is TGTGCCAGCAGCCAAGATCGAGATCAGCCCCAGCATTTT. Amino acid sequence: CASSQDRDQPQHF.

This clonotype was detected ten times or more. V gene TRBV2 combines with J gene TRBJ1-4; D is perhaps TRBD1 (5 bases). Germline lookup yields CDR1 SNHLY and CDR2 FYNNEI. Trimming cost V 1 base and J 7 bases, with 13 bases left between them. CDR3 length: 15 residues. In DNA, the CDR3 is TGTGCCAGCAGTGAAGGGCAGGGACGCGCTGAAAAACTGTTTTTT. It specifies CASSEGQGRAEKLFF.

The CDR3 region has the DNA TGTGCCAGCCGAACACGAGGGGGCCTCTACGAGCAGTACTTC. As protein: CASRTRGGLYEQYF. The chain employs TRBV12-3 or TRBV12-4 and TRBJ2-7; 7 bases agree with TRBD1. V shed 8 bases, J shed 3 bases, and the junction held 10 bases outside the gene matches. CDR3 size: 14 residues.

The chain combines TRBV9 with TRBJ1-4, with D perhaps TRBD1 (5 bases). The CDR3 runs 15 residues. Trimming took 0 bases from V and 6 from J, leaving 12 bases between them. From germline, CDR1 is SGDLS and CDR2 YYNGEE. The CDR3 sequence is CASSVARGRDEKLFF. DNA for the CDR3: TGTGCCAGCAGCGTAGCTAGGGGAAGGGATGAAAAACTGTTTTTT. Drawing the rest from reference TRBV9 and TRBJ1-4, the complete variable domain is DSGVTQTPKHLITATGQRVTLRCSPRSGDLSVYWYQQSLDQGLQFLIQYYNGEERAKGNILERFSAQQFPDLHSELNLSSLELGDSALYFCASSVARGRDEKLFFGSGTQLSVL.

This rearrangement joins TRBV7-9 to TRBJ1-4, with 7 nucleotides matching TRBD1. The V segment lost 4 bases and the J segment 6 bases; nucleotides outside the gene matches: 8. Germline V gene data show CDR1 as SEHNR and CDR2 as FQNEAQ (reference sequence). The CDR3 loop spans 15 amino acids. This CDR3 reads CASSSNTGADEKLFF. CDR3 DNA sequence: TGTGCCAGCAGCTCTAACACAGGGGCGGATGAAAAACTGTTTTTT.

The chain joins TRBV5-4 to TRBJ2-1; 8 bases map to TRBD2. Germline V gene lookup returns CDR1 SGHNT and CDR2 YYREEE (reference sequence). V trimming: 0 bases; J trimming: 8 bases; junction bases outside the gene matches: 10. The length of the CDR3 is 16 residues. The CDR3 DNA sequence: TGTGCCAGCAGCTTGGAACCCTTCACTAGCGGCGATGAGCAGTTCTTC. Amino acids: CASSLEPFTSGDEQFF.

This clonotype was detected ten times or more. This sequence joins TRBV20-1 and TRBJ1-1, with D hard to call. The germline CDR1 and CDR2 sequences are DFQATT and SNEGSKA (reference sequence). V was pared by 5 bases and J by 0 bases, with 16 bases between. This CDR3 is built from 15 residues. CDR3 bases: TGCAGTGCTGCGTCATTATTACGAGTGAACACTGAAGCTTTCTTT. This translates into CSAASLLRVNTEAFF.

The V call is TRBV29-1, the J call TRBJ2-5, with 7 positions matching TRBD2. After removal of 4 bases from V and 1 base from J, the junction contained 3 bases not matched to a gene. Germline V lookup: CDR1 SQVTM, CDR2 ANQGSEA. This CDR3 comprises 13 residues. CDR3 protein: CSVALALQETQYF. CDR3 DNA sequence: TGCAGCGTTGCACTAGCGCTCCAAGAGACCCAGTACTTC.

The chain recombines TRBV5-1 with TRBJ2-7; 7 bases align to TRBD2. V was clipped by 3 bases and J by 2 bases; unmatched bases: 8. The CDR3 has 15 residues. CDR1 and CDR2 (germline): SGHRS, YFSETQ. Here the CDR3 reads CASSSTGTNPYEQYF. The DNA of the CDR3 is TGCGCCAGCAGCTCAACCGGGACTAATCCCTACGAGCAGTACTTC.

The chain carries TRBV21-1 and TRBJ2-5. TRBV21-1 is a pseudogene locus. The CDR3 sequence is 10 residues long. The DNA of the CDR3 is TGTGCCAGCAGCGTAGAGACCCAGTACTTC. It translates to CASSVETQYF.

This rearrangement joins TRBV2 to TRBJ2-2; D uncertain. CDR1 and CDR2 from the germline V gene are SNHLY and FYNNEI. The ends were cut back, 8 bases at V and 2 bases at J, with 12 bases in the middle. The CDR3 length is 14 residues. CDR3 DNA sequence: TGTGCCAGCTCGGGCAGGATTAACACCGGGGAGCTGTTTTTT. It is translated as CASSGRINTGELFF.

The chain combines TRBV4-1 with TRBJ1-4; no firm D call. V was pared by 1 base and J by 7 bases, with 10 bases between. The CDR3 is 14 amino acids. Germline CDR1 reads MGHRA; CDR2 reads YSYEKL. The CDR3 region has the DNA TGCGCCAGCAGCCAAGGTCATACCCTTGAAAAACTGTTTTTT. Protein sequence: CASSQGHTLEKLFF.

This clonotype has a count of ten or more. The gene calls are TRBV29-1 and TRBJ2-1; D gene ambiguous. The germline V gene encodes CDR1 SQVTM and CDR2 ANQGSEA. The CDR3 runs 8 residues. The CDR3 region is CRPHEQFF. The CDR3 bases are TGCAGGCCGCATGAGCAGTTCTTC.

This clonotype was detected ten times or more. The chain is built from TRBV11-2 and TRBJ2-3; either TRBD1 or TRBD2 may supply D (6 bases each). The CDR3 consists of 16 residues. Germline CDR1 reads SGHAT; CDR2 reads FQNNGV. Deletions cut 5 bases from V and 0 bases from J, with 15 bases between. As DNA, the CDR3 is TGTGCCAGCAGCCCCGGTCGGGGGCAGAGCACAGATACGCAGTATTTT. The encoded protein is CASSPGRGQSTDTQYF.

This clonotype was recorded many times. The chain recombines TRBV20-1 with TRBJ1-6; D remains ambiguous. Trimming removed 0 bases from V and 0 bases from J, with 9 bases in between. Germline CDR1 reads DFQATT; CDR2 reads SNEGSKA (reference sequence). The CDR3 has 16 amino acids. DNA of the CDR3: TGCAGTGCTAGAGATCCCTCCCGCTCCTATAATTCACCCCTCCACTTT. Translating gives CSARDPSRSYNSPLHF.

V and J are TRBV5-1 and TRBJ2-1; 10 bases are shared with TRBD2. After removal of 0 bases from V and 10 bases from J, the junction contained 7 bases not matched to a gene. The V gene's germline CDR1 is SGHRS and CDR2 YFSETQ. The CDR3 is made up of 15 amino acids. CDR3 nucleotide sequence: TGCGCCAGCAGCTTGGGAGGCGGGACTAGCGCAGAGCAGTTCTTC. It is translated as CASSLGGGTSAEQFF. Together with reference TRBV5-1 and TRBJ2-1, the CDR3 gives the full variable domain: KAGVTQTPRYLIKTRGQQVTLSCSPISGHRSVSWYQQTPGQGLQFLFEYFSETQRNKGNFPGRFSGRQFSNSRSEMNVSTLELGDSALYLCASSLGGGTSAEQFFGPGTRLTVL.

This clonotype was observed a few times. The chain recombines TRBV29-1 with TRBJ2-1; D is possibly TRBD1 (5 bases). Germline CDR1 reads SQVTM; CDR2 reads ANQGSEA. V was cut by 1 base and J by 3 bases, with 22 bases left in between. This CDR3 has 18 residues. The CDR3, as DNA: TGCAGCGTTGAAGGGCAGGGTAGGGGTTATGGGGACTACAATGAGCAGTTCTTC. As protein: CSVEGQGRGYGDYNEQFF.

The sample holds a few counts of this clonotype. J is TRBJ2-7 and V is TRBV28; a possible D gene is TRBD2 (7 bases). V was clipped by 3 bases and J by 0 bases, with 18 bases between them. Germline V lookup: CDR1 MDHEN, CDR2 SYDVKM. This CDR3 spans 17 amino acids. The CDR3 DNA reads TGTGCCAGCAGTTTGGGAGAGGGCGGGGGCGCCTCCTACGAGCAGTACTTC. This encodes CASSLGEGGGASYEQYF.

The chain has TRBV9 and TRBJ2-5; a possible D gene is TRBD1 (6 bases). Trimming shortened V by 6 bases and J by 5 bases, and 20 bases separated the two germline ends. Germline CDR1 and CDR2: SGDLS and YYNGEE. The CDR3 totals 15 residues. The CDR3, as DNA: TGTGCCAGCACCCCGGGACACCTCTCCGTGGAGACCCAGTACTTC. As protein: CASTPGHLSVETQYF.